The rows below give T cell receptor beta chains drawn from one sample of a study of blood T cell repertoires in COVID-19. Assay used: immunoSEQ multiplex PCR; TCRdb lists only in-frame clones, some missing. Of around 30,000 clones in the sample, roughly four fifths are singletons; the top ten hold about 44%. The specimen was peripheral blood. Receptors were obtained from an elderly woman with acute or convalescent COVID-19. CDR3s leave out the opening cysteine and the closing phenylalanine or tryptophan. Fields, in order: D gene, V gene, CDR3 protein. A D gene is named only where the DNA matches it firmly.

D gene: .
V gene: TRBV9
CDR3 protein: ASSVSDRLEAF

D gene: .
V gene: TRBV27
CDR3 protein: ASSLSGSTPNTEAF

D gene: TRBD1
V gene: TRBV30
CDR3 protein: AWIRGQGASGNTIY

D gene: TRBD1
V gene: TRBV2
CDR3 protein: ASSLGQGVNEQY

D gene: TRBD1
V gene: TRBV6-5
CDR3 protein: ASSYETGYDEQY

D gene: .
V gene: TRBV20-1
CDR3 protein: SASPGQTNTEAF

D gene: TRBD2
V gene: TRBV9
CDR3 protein: ASSPISGKTINEQF

D gene: TRBD2
V gene: TRBV2
CDR3 protein: ASSLAGVYEQY

D gene: TRBD2
V gene: TRBV6-6
CDR3 protein: ASSPTAGGPLDTQY

D gene: .
V gene: TRBV7-9
CDR3 protein: ASSFDRNTGELF

D gene: TRBD1
V gene: TRBV11-2
CDR3 protein: ASRRTGTGYTGELF

D gene: TRBD2
V gene: TRBV10-3
CDR3 protein: AISVIAGAYEQY

D gene: TRBD2
V gene: TRBV5-1
CDR3 protein: ASSLSGTSGGARETQY

D gene: .
V gene: TRBV5-1
CDR3 protein: ASSFLGTGFSSYEQY

D gene: .
V gene: TRBV3-1/TRBV3-2
CDR3 protein: ASSPGGPTDTQY

D gene: TRBD1
V gene: TRBV6-5
CDR3 protein: ASTRDRGHNQPQH

D gene: TRBD2
V gene: TRBV4-3
CDR3 protein: ASSQDLGLAGGPLYEQY

D gene: .
V gene: TRBV5-1
CDR3 protein: ASSFRESTDTQY

D gene: .
V gene: TRBV25-1
CDR3 protein: ASSEGPRELLAKNIQY

D gene: TRBD2
V gene: TRBV6-5
CDR3 protein: ASSYLAGSNEQF

D gene: .
V gene: TRBV18
CDR3 protein: ASSPLAPSYEQY

D gene: .
V gene: TRBV6-2/TRBV6-3
CDR3 protein: ASSSQGQGRNQPQH